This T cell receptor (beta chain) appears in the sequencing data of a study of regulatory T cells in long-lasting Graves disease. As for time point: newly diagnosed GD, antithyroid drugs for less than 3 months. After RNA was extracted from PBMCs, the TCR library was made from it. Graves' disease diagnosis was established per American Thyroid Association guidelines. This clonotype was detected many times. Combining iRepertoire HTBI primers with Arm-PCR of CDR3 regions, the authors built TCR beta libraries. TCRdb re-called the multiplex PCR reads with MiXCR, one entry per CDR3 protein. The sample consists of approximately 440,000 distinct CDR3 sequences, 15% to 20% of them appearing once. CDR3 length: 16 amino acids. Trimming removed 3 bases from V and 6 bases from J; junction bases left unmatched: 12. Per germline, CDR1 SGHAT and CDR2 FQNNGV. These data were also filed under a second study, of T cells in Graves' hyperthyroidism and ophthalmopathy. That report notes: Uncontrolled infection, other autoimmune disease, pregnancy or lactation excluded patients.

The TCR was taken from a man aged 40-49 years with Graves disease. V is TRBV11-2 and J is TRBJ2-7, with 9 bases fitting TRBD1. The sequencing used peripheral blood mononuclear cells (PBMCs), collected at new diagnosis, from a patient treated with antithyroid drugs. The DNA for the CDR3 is TGTGCCAGCAGCTTCAACCCGGACAGGGGCCATGGCGAGCAGTACTTC. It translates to CASSFNPDRGHGEQYF.